These 32 T cell receptor beta chains were all obtained from the same sample, sequenced in a study of OX40 agonist ivuxolimab in advanced cancers. Some clones are missing from TCRdb's copy, which holds only in-frame ones; the method was immunoSEQ multiplex PCR. The sample has roughly 80,000 clones; roughly 90% are singletons. This specimen consisted of CD4+ or CD8+ T cells sorted from blood, obtained in a trial of the OX40 agonist ivuxolimab. The receptor set was obtained from an adult with an advanced solid tumor such as melanoma, head and neck, liver or kidney cancer.

This clone was seen once. The chain links TRBV7-2 to TRBJ2-5; the match to TRBD2 covers 8 bases. The CDR3 is 15 residues long. V lost 5 bases, J lost 3 bases, and 8 bases stayed unmatched. CDR1 and CDR2 (germline): SGHTA, FQGNSA. The CDR3: CASSHGGAGEETQYF. CDR3 nucleotides: TGTGCCAGCAGCCACGGGGGGGCAGGGGAAGAGACCCAGTACTTC.

About this clone: At one end, the junction sequence differs from germline, possibly due to a read error. The rearrangement links TRBV7-6 to TRBJ1-3; no clear D gene. Germline V lookup: CDR1 SGHVS, CDR2 FNYEAQ. There are 12 residues in the CDR3. The CDR3 sequence is CASSLAGNTIYF. The CDR3 coding sequence is TGTGCCAGCAGCTTAGCTGGAAACACTATATATTTT.

The V call is TRBV7-9, the J call TRBJ1-2, with a possible D match to TRBD1 (5 bases). The CDR3 extends over 12 amino acids. Trimming pared 6 bases from V and 7 bases from J, leaving 12 bases between. Germline V gene sequence: CDR1 SEHNR, CDR2 FQNEAQ (reference sequence). The CDR3 reads CASSSYQGGYTF. As DNA, the CDR3 is TGTGCCAGCAGTTCCTACCAGGGTGGCTACACCTTC.

CDR3 in amino acids: CASSFAGPSTDTQYF. Written as DNA, the CDR3 is TGCGCCAGCAGCTTCGCGGGACCTAGCACAGATACGCAGTATTTT. The rearrangement links TRBV5-1 to TRBJ2-3; weak D call: TRBD2 (6 bases). Germline-derived CDR1 and CDR2 are SGHRS and YFSETQ. The ends were cut back, 2 bases at V and 0 bases at J, with 10 bases in the middle. The length of the CDR3 is 15 residues.

The rearrangement joins TRBV19 to TRBJ1-5, with TRBD1 matching over 8 bases. The CDR3 sequence is 14 residues long. Losses at the gene ends were 5 bases for V and 5 bases for J; bases not matched to a gene: 5. The germline gives CDR1 LNHDA, CDR2 SQIVND (reference sequence). The CDR3 DNA is TGTGCCAGTAGTCGGACAGGGTCCGATCAGCCCCAGCATTTT. Protein sequence: CASSRTGSDQPQHF.

The gene calls are TRBV5-1 and TRBJ1-2; no clear D gene. The CDR3 loop spans 13 amino acids. V was pared by 4 bases and J by 0 bases, with 7 bases between. Per the germline V gene, CDR1 is SGHRS and CDR2 is YFSETQ. In nucleotides, the CDR3 is TGCGCCAGCAGCCCGACATCTAACTATGGCTACACCTTC. This translates into CASSPTSNYGYTF.

This rearrangement joins TRBV15 to TRBJ2-3; 8 bases fit TRBD2. Trimming removed 4 bases from V and 8 bases from J; junction bases left unmatched: 5. The CDR3 is 13 amino acids. Per germline, CDR1 LNHNV and CDR2 YYDKDF (reference sequence). Written as DNA, the CDR3 is TGTGCCACCAGCACTCCGGGGGGGGGTACGCAGTATTTT. It codes for CATSTPGGGTQYF.

This chain uses TRBV2 with TRBJ2-2, with D tentatively TRBD2 (6 bases). The germline V and J ends were trimmed by 7 bases and 7 bases, with 10 bases remaining between them. The germline V gene encodes CDR1 SNHLY and CDR2 FYNNEI. This CDR3 contains 12 residues. The CDR3 spells CASMRENGELFF. For the CDR3, the DNA is TGTGCCAGCATGCGGGAAAACGGGGAGCTGTTTTTT.

The chain joins TRBV28 to TRBJ2-2; D is ambiguous. Trimming took 0 bases from V and 6 from J, leaving 14 bases between them. The CDR3 length is 16 residues. CDR1 MDHEN and CDR2 SYDVKM come from the germline V gene. As DNA, the CDR3 is TGTGCCAGCAGTTTATGGGAAGGTGTCCGCCCCGGGGAGCTGTTTTTT. The encoded protein is CASSLWEGVRPGELFF.

The gene calls are TRBV7-2 and TRBJ2-3; D gene ambiguous. V gave up 1 base and J gave up 4 bases, with 9 bases separating them. The CDR3 has 14 residues. Per germline, CDR1 SGHTA and CDR2 FQGNSA. For the CDR3, the DNA is TGTGCCAGCAGCTTAGGATTTGGGGCAGATACGCAGTATTTT. Its protein product is CASSLGFGADTQYF.

V is TRBV6-1 and J is TRBJ2-5; the D gene is possibly TRBD1 (5 bases). CDR3 size: 15 residues. Trimming stripped 2 bases from V and 4 bases from J, with 14 bases between. Germline V gene sequence: CDR1 MNHNS, CDR2 SASEGT. Written as DNA, the CDR3 is TGTGCCAGCAGTGAATTCCGACAGCAGCGAGAGACCCAGTACTTC. Its translation: CASSEFRQQRETQYF.

This clone has just one count. V usage is TRBV5-4 and J usage is TRBJ2-5, with 7 bases lining up with TRBD2. CDR1 is SGHNT, CDR2 YYREEE, per germline (reference sequence). Trimming removed 5 bases from V and 0 bases from J; junction bases left unmatched: 10. This CDR3 region has 16 residues. CDR3 in amino acids: CASSRGGEANQETQYF. The DNA of the CDR3 is TGTGCCAGCAGTCGGGGAGGGGAGGCAAACCAAGAGACCCAGTACTTC.

This chain uses TRBV7-3 with TRBJ1-2; 11 bases align to TRBD1. The CDR3 is made up of 14 amino acids. Losses at the gene ends were 5 bases for V and 7 bases for J; bases not matched to a gene: 6. The germline gives CDR1 SGHTA, CDR2 FQGTGA. CDR3 region: CASSPGQGAFGYTF. CDR3 sequence (DNA): TGTGCCAGCAGCCCCGGACAGGGGGCGTTTGGCTACACCTTC.

The chain combines TRBV28 with TRBJ1-2; D might be TRBD1 (5 bases). V lost 3 bases to trimming and J lost 7 bases, with 18 bases between them. Germline values: CDR1 MDHEN, CDR2 SYDVKM. The CDR3 totals 15 residues. CDR3 bases: TGTGCCAGCAGTTTCTCGGGCAGGGCTGTAGCTGGCTACACCTTC. It translates to CASSFSGRAVAGYTF.

This clone showed up just once. The rearrangement joins TRBV5-5 to TRBJ2-1; D assignment may be TRBD1 or TRBD2 (5 bases each). Germline V CDR1 and CDR2: SGHKS, YYEKEE (reference sequence). The CDR3 totals 15 residues. V was trimmed by 2 bases and J by 9 bases, leaving 18 bases between them. CDR3 sequence (DNA): TGTGCCAGCAGCTTCAGGGTGGGGGAATCGGCTGAGCAGTTCTTC. The encoded protein is CASSFRVGESAEQFF.

This chain joins TRBV7-2 and TRBJ2-7; TRBD2 matches 10 bases. The V gene's germline CDR1 is SGHTA and CDR2 FQGNSA. The J segment lost 1 base and the V segment lost 4 bases, leaving 4 bases of the junction unmatched. This CDR3 comprises 15 residues. The CDR3 protein is CASSSRTSGSYEQYF. The CDR3 nucleotides read TGTGCCAGCAGCTCTAGGACTAGCGGTTCCTACGAGCAGTACTTC.

The chain carries TRBV28 and TRBJ2-6, with TRBD2 matching over 10 bases. V was clipped by 0 bases and J by 1 base; unmatched bases: 12. CDR3 length: 21 amino acids. Germline CDR1 is MDHEN and CDR2 is SYDVKM. CDR3 region: CASSLWWGQREGLSGANVLTF. DNA for the CDR3: TGTGCCAGCAGTTTATGGTGGGGGCAGCGGGAGGGCCTTTCTGGGGCCAACGTCCTGACTTTC.

This rearrangement joins TRBV19 to TRBJ1-1, with 7 bases matching TRBD1. Germline V gene data show CDR1 as LNHDA and CDR2 as SQIVND (reference sequence). The CDR3 extends over 14 amino acids. The J segment lost 6 bases and the V segment lost 6 bases, leaving 10 bases of the junction unmatched. CDR3 loop: CASSRGGKGAEAFF. The CDR3 DNA follows: TGTGCCAGTAGCAGGGGGGGGAAGGGTGCTGAAGCTTTCTTT.

The J gene is TRBJ2-7, the V gene TRBV11-1, with D unclear. This CDR3 comprises 11 residues. The germline gives CDR1 SGHAT, CDR2 FQDESV (reference sequence). Trimming removed 3 bases at V and 5 bases at J, with 5 bases between. The CDR3 region is CASSFANEQYF. The CDR3 DNA reads TGTGCCAGCAGCTTTGCAAACGAGCAGTACTTC.

The rearrangement uses TRBV29-1 and TRBJ1-1, with D possibly TRBD1 on 5 matching bases. CDR1 and CDR2 (germline): SQVTM, ANQGSEA. The CDR3 length is 16 residues. Trimming stripped 4 bases from V and 5 bases from J, with 23 bases between. The CDR3 loop reads CSVVRSGQGAETEAFF. The DNA for the CDR3 is TGCAGCGTTGTACGCTCTGGGCAGGGCGCGGAGACTGAAGCTTTCTTT.

The chain uses TRBV10-1 and TRBJ2-7, with a possible D match to TRBD1 (5 bases). With 5 bases removed from V and 7 bases from J, the gap between germline ends came to 15 bases. This CDR3 is built from 13 residues. Germline V CDR1 and CDR2: WNHNN, SYGVQD (reference sequence). Here the CDR3 DNA reads TGCGCCAGCAGTCCGGACATAACGGGTGAGCAGTACTTC. Translation: CASSPDITGEQYF.

The chain carries TRBV19 and TRBJ2-5; D is possibly TRBD1 (5 bases). Germline CDR1 LNHDA, CDR2 SQIVND (reference sequence). The CDR3 totals 16 residues. The V end lost 1 base, the J end lost 4 bases, and 16 bases lay between the germline ends. CDR3 nucleotide sequence: TGTGCCAGTAGTATAGCCCGCCAGGAAAGGGGAGAGACCCAGTACTTC. Translated, it gives CASSIARQERGETQYF.

J is TRBJ2-1 and V is TRBV5-1; 10 bases match TRBD1. CDR3 length equals 15 residues. Germline lookup yields CDR1 SGHRS and CDR2 YFSETQ. V gave up 4 bases and J gave up 6 bases; unmatched junction bases: 7. In DNA, the CDR3 is TGCGCCAGCAGCGCCCGGGACAGGGGTGTCAATGAGCAGTTCTTC. Translated: CASSARDRGVNEQFF. Full variable domain (remainder filled in from reference TRBV5-1 and TRBJ2-1): KAGVTQTPRYLIKTRGQQVTLSCSPISGHRSVSWYQQTPGQGLQFLFEYFSETQRNKGNFPGRFSGRQFSNSRSEMNVSTLELGDSALYLCASSARDRGVNEQFFGPGTRLTVL.

The V and J genes are TRBV6-5 and TRBJ1-5, with D maybe TRBD1 (6 bases). The germline V gene has CDR1 MNHEY and CDR2 SVGAGI. V gave up 7 bases and J gave up 7 bases, with 17 bases separating them. The length of the CDR3 is 14 residues. CDR3 protein: CASTQRAGTQPQHF. DNA of the CDR3: TGTGCCAGCACGCAGAGGGCAGGGACACAGCCCCAGCATTTT.

This chain joins TRBV2 and TRBJ2-1; no firm D call. The CDR3 loop spans 16 amino acids. CDR1 is SNHLY, CDR2 FYNNEI, per germline. V lost 2 bases, J lost 0 bases, and 11 bases lay in between. CDR3 bases: TGTGCCAGCAGTGAAACCCCCCAGAGCTCCTACAATGAGCAGTTCTTC. Its translation: CASSETPQSSYNEQFF.

V is TRBV10-1 and J is TRBJ2-1; 9 bases agree with TRBD1. Germline V lookup: CDR1 WNHNN, CDR2 SYGVQD (reference sequence). V was pared by 4 bases and J by 7 bases, with 8 bases of the junction left unmatched. CDR3 length equals 15 residues. CDR3 DNA: TGCGCCAGCAGTGCACGACAGGGGGTTAGGAATGAGCAGTTCTTC. Protein product: CASSARQGVRNEQFF.

The J gene is TRBJ2-7, the V gene TRBV10-2; 8 bases are a match to TRBD2. V was pared by 7 bases and J by 3 bases, with 5 bases of the junction left unmatched. CDR1 WSHSY and CDR2 SAAADI come from the germline V gene. CDR3 size: 13 residues. CDR3 sequence: CASTSSGGYEQYF. CDR3 bases: TGCGCCAGCACAAGCAGCGGGGGCTACGAGCAGTACTTC.

V is TRBV19 and J is TRBJ2-1, with 8 bases identical to TRBD1. The V and J ends lost 8 bases and 8 bases, in that order; junction bases with no gene match: 14. This CDR3 is built from 15 residues. In germline, CDR1 is LNHDA, CDR2 SQIVND (reference sequence). The CDR3 coding sequence is TGTGCCAGTTCCCATCCCCAGGGGGCCCGTGATGAGCAGTTCTTC. Residues: CASSHPQGARDEQFF.

The V gene is TRBV9, the J gene TRBJ2-1, with D tentatively TRBD1 (5 bases). The V end was cut by 2 bases, the J end by 3 bases, with 9 bases between. The germline V gene encodes CDR1 SGDLS and CDR2 YYNGEE. There are 14 residues in the CDR3. The CDR3 spells CASSVQGNYNEQFF. CDR3 nucleotides: TGTGCCAGCAGCGTCCAGGGAAACTACAATGAGCAGTTCTTC.

The rearrangement links TRBV2 to TRBJ2-2; the D is unclear. Looked up from germline, CDR1 is SNHLY and CDR2 is FYNNEI. This CDR3 spans 15 amino acids. Trimming took off 2 bases at V and 1 base at J, with 8 bases between the two ends. The DNA for the CDR3 is TGTGCCAGCAGTGAACAGACGGTGAACACCGGGGAGCTGTTTTTT. This encodes CASSEQTVNTGELFF. Variable domain in full (rest from reference TRBV2 and TRBJ2-2): EPEVTQTPSHQVTQMGQEVILRCVPISNHLYFYWYRQILGQKVEFLVSFYNNEISEKSEIFDDQFSVERPDGSNFTLKIRSTKLEDSAMYFCASSEQTVNTGELFFGEGSRLTVL.

The chain carries TRBV29-1 and TRBJ1-2, with TRBD1 matching 7 bases. The CDR3 covers 12 residues. Germline-derived CDR1 and CDR2 are SQVTM and ANQGSEA. The J segment lost 6 bases and the V segment lost 4 bases, leaving 5 bases of the junction unmatched. CDR3 loop: CSVVTGVHGYTF. CDR3 sequence (DNA): TGCAGCGTTGTTACAGGGGTTCATGGCTACACCTTC.

The chain recombines TRBV7-8 with TRBJ2-1; D assignment may be TRBD1 or TRBD2 (5 bases each). The V gene's germline CDR1 is SGHVS and CDR2 FQNEAQ. V was cut by 5 bases and J by 4 bases, with 30 bases left in between. CDR3 length equals 20 residues. In nucleotides, the CDR3 is TGTGCCAGCAGCGGCCGCAGCGGAGTCCGGAGCCAACGGACATACAATGAGCAGTTCTTC. Its translation: CASSGRSGVRSQRTYNEQFF.